This T cell receptor beta chain was identified during a study of spatial heterogeneity in lung cancer (dated by TCRdb to between 2018 and 2021). In terms of the full investigation: Beta-chain transcripts were consistently detected in greater numbers than alpha-chain transcripts, which likely reflected higher beta-chain transcript abundance. In the raw uncorrected reads, each unique combination of TCR and UMI appeared more than ten times on average. The study linked features of the TCR repertoire to counts of nonsynonymous mutations, which were determined by whole-exome sequencing of tumor tissue. In non-small cell lung cancer, the study made a quantitative comparison of TCR alpha and beta repertoires among multiple tumor regions, matched nontumor lung and blood. At surgery, both alpha and beta chains were TCR-sequenced in roughly 200 tumor regions, about 64 matched nontumor lung samples and a few dozen PBMC samples. Findings and caveats that apply to the study as a whole: Ubiquitous expanded tumor TCRs showed up in blood more often at tumor resection than at routine follow-up. Additional single-cell paired TCR alpha and beta sequencing was considered necessary to confirm, at a functional level, the hypothesis that regional TCRs recognize regional mutations.

The intended sense of this specimen's time point label: sample taken at primary tumor resection. Whole RNA extracted from tumor and nontumor lung tissue, or from cryopreserved PBMC samples, was used for TCR sequencing without cell sorting. Samples were obtained from around 72 patients with early-stage, untreated non-small cell lung cancer from the lung TRACERx cohort. Only patients with enough RNA available from two or more tumor regions were chosen for TCR sequencing. The library was built by means of 5' RACE. TCRdb names NextSeq 500 as the instrument used. To allow correction of PCR and sequencing errors, the TCR library protocol tagged every TCR cDNA molecule with a unique molecular identifier. The original methods were these. TCR identification, UMI-based error correction and CDR3 extraction were performed with Decombinator tools. Expanded TCRs were defined as those above a frequency of 2 per 1,000, corresponding to the top 1% of the tumor frequency distribution. Renyi diversity was computed with the R vegan package after each repertoire had been subsampled 100 times to 5,000 TCRs. CDR3 similarity networks were built from amino acid triplet string-kernel similarity, with CDR3s being connected when pairwise similarity was above 0.82. The public reads were reprocessed in TCRdb via fastp at Q25 and MiXCR, keeping in-frame beta chains. Here each entry gathers all rows of one CDR3 protein and keeps the most common genes and DNA. TCRdb assigned the V and J calls; the authors' analysis was not used. For this sample there are approximately 810 distinct CDR3 sequences; approximately 60% appear just once. The ten largest clones capture roughly 25% of the sample.

Worth noting for this clonotype: No antigen is known for it. A read error is possible here, since a much larger clone lies one base away. This beta chain was picked up by a library intended for alpha chains and is off target, so its count carries little meaning.

Sequences KGHSH (CDR1) and LQKENI (CDR2) are obtained from the germline V gene. Its CDR3 holds 18 amino acids, cysteine through phenylalanine. The kept DNA is CDR3 alone, 54 bases in frame from the first base. At the junction V is shortened by 1 base and J by 3 bases, with 22 bases in between. The chain uses TRBV18 and TRBJ2-7, with the D call tentatively TRBD1 or TRBD2, each fitting 6 bases. The sequences come from PBMCs, collected at surgery. This receptor was taken from a female donor with early-stage non-small cell lung cancer. Here is the DNA: TGTGCCAGCTCACCACGGGCAGGGACAACAGTGACTAGCTACGAGCAGTACTTC. The translation is CASSPRAGTTVTSYEQYF. The reference TRBV18 and TRBJ2-7 proteins fill in what lies around the CDR3, so the full variable domain reads NAGVMQNPRHLVRRRGQEARLRCSPMKGHSHVYWYRQLPEEGLKFMVYLQKENIIDESGMPKERFSAEFPKEGPSILRIQQVVRGDSAAYFCASSPRAGTTVTSYEQYFGPGTRLTVT.